The next 26 T cell receptor beta chains were all read from a single sample in a study of monozygotic twins with inflammatory bowel disease. TCRdb re-analyzed the 5' RACE reads; it lists each CDR3 protein once, without DNA. The ten most abundant clones cover about 2.5% of a sample with fewer than 450,000 distinct CDR3 sequences. The sequencing sample was made of blood. Receptor source: a human donor with ulcerative colitis or Crohn's disease, or a healthy co-twin of an affected twin (not recorded which).

The gene calls are TRBV7-9 and TRBJ2-2; TCRdb proposes TRBD2, but this gene call is untestable without DNA. CDR1 and CDR2 from the germline V gene are SEHNR and FQNEAQ (reference sequence). The CDR3 is 15 residues long. CDR3 sequence reads: CASSFKAGRSGELFF. The entire variable domain, with the rest obtained from reference TRBV7-9 and TRBJ2-2, is as follows: DTGVSQNPRHKITKRGQNVTFRCDPISEHNRLYWYRQTLGQGPEFLTYFQNEAQLEKSRLLSDRFSAERPKGSFSTLEIQRTEQGDSAMYLCASSFKAGRSGELFFGEGSRLTVL.

The CDR3 is CASSLLGEKISYEQYF. The chain has TRBV7-6 and TRBJ2-7. From germline, CDR1 is SGHVS and CDR2 FNYEAQ. CDR3 length: 16 residues.

The chain employs TRBV5-1 and TRBJ2-7; there is no DNA to check the TCRdb D call of TRBD2. The germline V gene encodes CDR1 SGHRS and CDR2 YFSETQ. The CDR3 loop spans 14 amino acids. The CDR3 sequence is CASSLVAGIYEQYF.

The chain is built from TRBV12-3 or TRBV12-4 and TRBJ1-1; lacking DNA, the TRBD1 call made by TCRdb goes unchecked. The CDR3 runs to 15 residues. The CDR3 sequence is CASSPLNPGSTEAFF.

V gene TRBV7-2 combines with J gene TRBJ2-7; there is no DNA to check the TCRdb D call of TRBD1. Germline V gene sequence: CDR1 SGHTA, CDR2 FQGNSA. This CDR3 contains 14 residues. This chain's CDR3 is CASSLRGRPYEQYF. Supplemented by reference TRBV7-2 and TRBJ2-7, the full variable domain reads GAGVSQSPSNKVTEKGKDVELRCDPISGHTALYWYRQSLGQGLEFLIYFQGNSAPDKSGLPSDRFSAERTGGSVSTLTIQRTQQEDSAVYLCASSLRGRPYEQYFGPGTRLTVT.

The V and J genes are TRBV5-1 and TRBJ2-7; absent DNA, TCRdb's TRBD1 call cannot be checked. Germline CDR1 is SGHRS and CDR2 is YFSETQ. The CDR3 has 13 residues. The CDR3 reads CASGQGTVDEQYF.

The genes are TRBV5-8 and TRBJ2-7; TCRdb's D call, TRBD1, is unchecked because there is no DNA. CDR1 is SGHTS, CDR2 YDEGEE, per germline. CDR3 length: 14 amino acids. The CDR3 reads CASSWPGQGYEQYF. Based on the CDR3 plus reference TRBV5-8 and TRBJ2-7, the full variable domain is EAGVTQSPTHLIKTRGQQATLRCSPISGHTSVYWYQQALGLGLQFLLWYDEGEERNRGNFPPRFSGRQFPNYSSELNVNALELEDSALYLCASSWPGQGYEQYFGPGTRLTVT.

The chain joins TRBV7-9 to TRBJ1-4. Germline loops: CDR1 SEHNR, CDR2 FQNEAQ (reference sequence). The CDR3 runs 11 residues. The CDR3 loop is CASGMGEKLFF. The complete variable domain, with remaining parts taken from reference TRBV7-9 and TRBJ1-4, reads DTGVSQNPRHKITKRGQNVTFRCDPISEHNRLYWYRQTLGQGPEFLTYFQNEAQLEKSRLLSDRFSAERPKGSFSTLEIQRTEQGDSAMYLCASGMGEKLFFGSGTQLSVL.

The chain is built from TRBV7-2 and TRBJ1-2; the TCRdb call, TRBD1, lacks DNA for checking. Germline assignment: CDR1 SGHTA and CDR2 FQGNSA. CDR3 length: 15 residues. The chain's CDR3 is CASSLGRQGNYGYTF.

This rearrangement joins TRBV5-1 to TRBJ1-5; TCRdb indicates TRBD1, and absent DNA this call remains unverified. The CDR3 loop spans 15 amino acids. The V gene's germline CDR1 is SGHRS and CDR2 YFSETQ. The CDR3 region is CASSSGTGQNQPQHF.

The chain recombines TRBV7-9 with TRBJ1-6; the D gene TCRdb calls, TRBD1, cannot be checked with no DNA. Germline V CDR1 and CDR2: SEHNR, FQNEAQ (reference sequence). The CDR3 is 15 amino acids. The CDR3 loop reads CASSLETVGYSPLHF.

The J gene is TRBJ1-4, the V gene TRBV5-1; absent DNA, TCRdb's TRBD1 call cannot be checked. CDR1 SGHRS and CDR2 YFSETQ come from the germline V gene. The CDR3 spans 16 residues. This CDR3 is CASSLVRTANNEKLFF.

The genes are TRBV6-1 and TRBJ2-3; TCRdb picks TRBD1, but there is no DNA to check that call. The CDR3 sequence is 15 residues long. CDR1 and CDR2 from the germline V gene are MNHNS and SASEGT. This chain's CDR3 is CASRATWGSTDTQYF.

This chain uses TRBV20-1 with TRBJ1-5; TCRdb gives TRBD1 as the D gene, but with no DNA this cannot be confirmed. The CDR3 extends over 15 amino acids. The germline V gene encodes CDR1 DFQATT and CDR2 SNEGSKA (reference sequence). CDR3 loop: CSATKDRGWNQPQHF.

The J gene is TRBJ1-4, the V gene TRBV4-3; there is no DNA to check the TCRdb D call of TRBD1. Per the germline V gene, CDR1 is LGHNA and CDR2 is YSLEER. The CDR3 spans 16 residues. The CDR3 region is CASSHYTGTGVEKLFF.

J is TRBJ2-5 and V is TRBV5-1; without DNA, the TCRdb call of TRBD1 cannot be checked. Per germline, CDR1 SGHRS and CDR2 YFSETQ. CDR3 size: 14 residues. This CDR3 is CASSSDRGIETQYF.

The J gene is TRBJ2-2, the V gene TRBV19; TCRdb selects TRBD2, and the lack of DNA leaves this call unchecked. Germline loops: CDR1 LNHDA, CDR2 SQIVND (reference sequence). There are 19 residues in the CDR3. This chain's CDR3 is CASTPWGLAAQSGTGELFF.

V and J are TRBV7-6 and TRBJ1-1; lacking DNA, the TRBD1 call made by TCRdb goes unchecked. The germline V gene encodes CDR1 SGHVS and CDR2 FNYEAQ. This CDR3 has 14 residues. CDR3 residues: CASSFLNEGTEAFF.

CDR3 protein: CASSRGGTTGNTIYF. V is TRBV5-6 and J is TRBJ1-3; TCRdb's D call, TRBD1, is unchecked because there is no DNA. This CDR3 contains 15 residues. CDR1 and CDR2 from the germline V gene are SGHDT and YYEEEE.

This rearrangement joins TRBV20-1 to TRBJ2-5; lacking DNA, the TRBD2 call made by TCRdb goes unchecked. The CDR3 spans 15 residues. Germline V CDR1 and CDR2: DFQATT, SNEGSKA (reference sequence). The CDR3 is CSATRLAGDQETQYF.

The rearrangement links TRBV12-3 or TRBV12-4 to TRBJ1-5; the TRBD1 assignment by TCRdb is unverifiable without DNA. CDR3 length: 15 amino acids. The CDR3 loop reads CASSWTVDSNQPQHF.

This chain connects TRBV12-3 or TRBV12-4 to TRBJ1-1. This CDR3 has 12 amino acids. CDR3 in amino acids: CASSLIRSEAFF.

The chain recombines TRBV15 with TRBJ2-5; the TCRdb D gene call, TRBD1, has no DNA to confirm it. Germline V lookup: CDR1 LNHNV, CDR2 YYDKDF (reference sequence). This CDR3 region has 12 residues. The CDR3 spells CAKEGGTETQYF.

The gene calls are TRBV5-1 and TRBJ1-2. Germline lookup yields CDR1 SGHRS and CDR2 YFSETQ. The CDR3 is 15 residues long. This CDR3 is CASSLRGRYNYGYTF. Looking up the rest from reference TRBV5-1 and TRBJ1-2 gives the full variable domain: KAGVTQTPRYLIKTRGQQVTLSCSPISGHRSVSWYQQTPGQGLQFLFEYFSETQRNKGNFPGRFSGRQFSNSRSEMNVSTLELGDSALYLCASSLRGRYNYGYTFGSGTRLTVV.

The chain couples TRBV29-1 to TRBJ2-5. Germline CDR1 is SQVTM and CDR2 is ANQGSEA. This CDR3 region has 13 residues. The CDR3 reads CSVEERQQETQYF.

The chain has TRBV28 and TRBJ2-7; TCRdb picks TRBD2, but there is no DNA to check that call. There are 12 residues in the CDR3. CDR1 is MDHEN and CDR2 is SYDVKM in the germline V gene. The CDR3 region is CASSLEAGRHHF.